This TCR beta chain emerged from a study of CD8+CD57+ T cells in acquired aplastic anemia. Findings of the study overall: Patients did not significantly differ from controls in CD8+ Simpson's diversity.

Before being chosen for sequencing, patients had shown CD8+CD57+ cell expansion by flow cytometry. In this sample, this clonotype turned up many times. Its antigen remains unidentified. For CDR3 and TCR beta VDJ profiling, genomic DNA was the template used. TCRdb passed the reads through MiXCR, listing each CDR3 protein once. This repertoire shows about 180,000 distinct CDR3 sequences, 48% found once; its top ten account for 10% to 15%. The germline V gene encodes CDR1 SGHTA and CDR2 FQGNSA. V trimming: 1 base; J trimming: 3 bases; junction bases outside the gene matches: 7. The CDR3 length is 17 residues.

The genes are TRBV7-2 and TRBJ2-7, with 12 bases matching TRBD2. The clonotype comes from a human donor with aplastic anemia. The sequenced sample was sorted CD4+, CD8+, or CD8+CD57+ T cells (not recorded which) from PBMCs. The DNA of the CDR3 is TGTGCCAGCAGCTTAGGGCGGACTAGCGGGGTTGGCTACGAGCAGTACTTC. Its translation is CASSLGRTSGVGYEQYF.